The 28 T cell receptor beta chains presented below share a single source sample, sequenced in a study of T cell repertoires in cytomegalovirus infection (dated by TCRdb to 2018 to 2020). The instrument given in TCRdb is Illumina HiSeq 1500. TCRdb applied fastp at Q25 and MiXCR to the public reads, then kept only in-frame beta chains. All rows with the same CDR3 protein become a single entry with the most common DNA and genes. The sample includes about 47,000 distinct CDR3 sequences, with around 21% observed a single time. The leading ten clones occupy 53% of the sample. Antigen specificity for these receptors is unknown. Taken with the paper, the label for treatment or condition translates to: in vitro stimulation with specific CMV peptide epitopes to enrich CMV-specific T cells. Here the sequenced sample was CD8+ T cells from cultured PBMCs, taken from culture after CMV antigen stimulation. These receptors came from a human donor in good health (CMV status not recorded). Some clones in this sample may be carry-over from other donors' samples.

This clonotype has a count of ten or more. V and J are TRBV28 and TRBJ2-7; possible D gene TRBD2, 6 bases. The V gene lost 6 bases and the J gene lost 2 bases, with 14 bases spanning the gap. The CDR3 is made up of 14 amino acids. Germline CDR1 is MDHEN and CDR2 is SYDVKM. In nucleotides, the CDR3 is TGTGCCAGCAGACCTGGGACTTCTACCTACGAGCAGTACTTC. Translation: CASRPGTSTYEQYF.

A few counts support this clonotype. CDR3 in amino acids: CASSFRVSGNTIYF. The CDR3, as DNA: TGTGCCAGCAGTTTTCGGGTTTCGGGAAACACCATATATTTT. This sequence joins TRBV12-3 or TRBV12-4 and TRBJ1-3; no definite D call. This CDR3 is 14 amino acids long. V dropped 3 bases and J dropped 4 bases, with 10 bases sitting between them.

The rearrangement joins TRBV7-9 to TRBJ1-5; D is unclear. Trimming stripped 1 base from V and 1 base from J, with 2 bases between. Germline V gives CDR1 SEHNR, CDR2 FQNEAQ (reference sequence). The CDR3 is made up of 13 amino acids. CDR3 sequence reads: CASSLESNQPQHF. CDR3 nucleotides: TGTGCCAGCAGCTTAGAAAGCAATCAGCCCCAGCATTTT.

This CDR3 is CASSQLAGGDYNEQFF. The CDR3 DNA follows: TGTGCCAGCAGTCAACTAGCGGGAGGTGACTACAATGAGCAGTTCTTC. V and J are TRBV27 and TRBJ2-1, with 12 bases fitting TRBD2. V shed 5 bases and J 3 bases; nucleotides not matched to a gene: 5. The CDR3 is made up of 16 amino acids. CDR1 is MNHEY, CDR2 SMNVEV, per germline (reference sequence).

This clonotype has just a few counts. This sequence joins TRBV11-3 and TRBJ2-7; 7 bases are shared with TRBD1. The germline CDR1 and CDR2 sequences are SGHNT and YENEEA. Germline trimming cut 5 bases from V and 13 bases from J; bases unmatched to any gene: 20. The CDR3 spans 15 residues. The DNA of the CDR3 is TGTGCCAGCAGCCTTAGGGACAGCCGATCTTCTGAGTCCTACTTC. It translates to CASSLRDSRSSESYF.

The rearrangement links TRBV27 to TRBJ2-7; no clear D gene. V lost 2 bases, J lost 3 bases, and 8 bases lay in between. The CDR3 has 13 amino acids. The germline gives CDR1 MNHEY, CDR2 SMNVEV (reference sequence). This CDR3 is CASSLSRSYEQYF. The CDR3 nucleotides read TGTGCCAGCAGTTTAAGTAGGAGCTACGAGCAGTACTTC.

This clonotype was counted only a few times. The rearrangement joins TRBV6-5 to TRBJ2-1, with TRBD1 matching over 10 bases. V gave up 0 bases and J gave up 8 bases; unmatched junction bases: 4. CDR1 is MNHEY, CDR2 SVGAGI, per germline. There are 15 residues in the CDR3. The CDR3 reads CASSYSGQGTDEQFF. The DNA for the CDR3 is TGTGCCAGCAGTTACTCGGGACAGGGGACCGATGAGCAGTTCTTC.

This clonotype turned up a few times. The chain carries TRBV10-3 and TRBJ1-1, with 7 bases lining up with TRBD1. The CDR3 extends over 14 amino acids. Germline V gives CDR1 ENHRY, CDR2 SYGVKD. With 7 bases clipped from V and 1 base from J, the junction kept 6 bases outside the gene matches. As DNA, the CDR3 is TGTGCCATCACCCAAGACAGGGCGAACACTGAAGCTTTCTTT. Protein sequence: CAITQDRANTEAFF.

The rearrangement uses TRBV6-4 and TRBJ2-2; 9 bases align to TRBD2. The CDR3 is 14 residues long. V dropped 6 bases and J dropped 5; count of bases not matched to a gene: 4. Germline assignment: CDR1 MRHNA and CDR2 SNTAGT. Here the CDR3 reads CASSDSGGTGELFF. CDR3 nucleotide sequence: TGTGCCAGCAGCGACAGCGGGGGGACCGGGGAGCTGTTTTTT.

This chain uses TRBV30 with TRBJ1-2; weak D call: TRBD1 (5 bases). The germline gives CDR1 GTSNPN, CDR2 SVGIG (reference sequence). This CDR3 contains 13 residues. Trimming removed 0 bases from V and 8 bases from J, with 13 bases in between. The CDR3 nucleotides are TGTGCCTGGAGTGTAGGGCAGGGAGTCGGCTACACCTTC. It encodes CAWSVGQGVGYTF.

The rearrangement links TRBV4-3 to TRBJ2-7; no definite D call. The V and J ends lost 4 bases and 5 bases respectively, with 15 bases between them. The germline CDR1 and CDR2 sequences are LGHNA and YSLEER. This CDR3 comprises 14 residues. In DNA form, the CDR3 reads TGCGCCAGCAGCCTCACGGGTCCAGGTGACGAGCAGTACTTC. It codes for CASSLTGPGDEQYF.

In this sample, this clonotype turned up many times. This chain links TRBV7-6 with TRBJ2-1; TRBD2 aligns across 11 bases. The CDR3 length is 15 residues. The germline V gene has CDR1 SGHVS and CDR2 FNYEAQ. The V segment lost 2 bases and the J segment 9 bases; nucleotides outside the gene matches: 6. The CDR3 sequence: CASSLIAGGRSEQFF. The CDR3, as DNA: TGTGCCAGCAGCTTAATAGCGGGAGGGCGGAGTGAGCAGTTCTTC.

This chain uses TRBV4-1 with TRBJ1-2, with D possibly TRBD1 on 6 matching bases. Trimming removed 4 bases from V and 2 bases from J, with 17 bases in between. The CDR3 is 16 residues long. The germline gives CDR1 MGHRA, CDR2 YSYEKL. CDR3 coding DNA: TGCGCCAGCAGCCGGGAACAGGGTCCCCTAAACTATGGCTACACCTTC. Protein product: CASSREQGPLNYGYTF.

This clonotype occurred a few times. The genes are TRBV6-2 or TRBV6-3 and TRBJ1-1; D not certain. This CDR3 contains 13 residues. The germline V gene encodes CDR1 MNHEY and CDR2 SVGEGT. Trimming pared 2 bases from V and 8 bases from J, leaving 12 bases between. Here the CDR3 reads CASSYPAMIEAFF. The CDR3 DNA sequence: TGTGCCAGCAGTTACCCAGCGATGATAGAAGCTTTCTTT.

The chain is built from TRBV10-3 and TRBJ1-1, with D tentatively TRBD1 (5 bases). CDR3 length: 13 amino acids. V gave up 6 bases and J gave up 4 bases, with 12 bases separating them. Looked up from germline, CDR1 is ENHRY and CDR2 is SYGVKD. The CDR3 DNA is TGTGCCATCAGCGGGGCTTTGGGCACTGAAGCTTTCTTT. It yields the protein CAISGALGTEAFF.

The rearrangement joins TRBV11-2 to TRBJ2-3, with 11 nucleotides matching TRBD2. Trimming removed 6 bases from V and 2 bases from J; junction bases left unmatched: 16. Germline V gene lookup returns CDR1 SGHAT and CDR2 FQNNGV. The CDR3 contains 19 residues. DNA of the CDR3: TGTGCCAGCAGACCGGGCGCTCTCGGGACTAGCGGTTACACAGATACGCAGTATTTT. Amino acid sequence: CASRPGALGTSGYTDTQYF.

This clonotype was seen repeatedly, ten times or more. This sequence joins TRBV27 and TRBJ2-5, with 7 bases lining up with TRBD1. CDR3 length equals 13 residues. Germline CDR1 is MNHEY and CDR2 is SMNVEV (reference sequence). The junction had 4 bases not matched to a gene; V was cut back by 5 bases and J by 4 bases. CDR3 loop: CASSPYRGETQYF. In DNA, the CDR3 is TGTGCCAGCAGTCCCTACAGGGGAGAGACCCAGTACTTC.

This clonotype was seen repeatedly, ten times or more. The chain carries TRBV7-2 and TRBJ2-5, with TRBD2 matching over 8 bases. Germline lookup yields CDR1 SGHTA and CDR2 FQGNSA. This CDR3 has 17 amino acids. V shed 0 bases, J shed 2 bases, and the junction held 8 bases outside the gene matches. CDR3 protein: CASSLAPRGGSQETQYF. For the CDR3, the DNA is TGTGCCAGCAGCTTAGCCCCCCGGGGGGGATCTCAAGAGACCCAGTACTTC.

This clonotype was detected ten times or more. The genes are TRBV7-9 and TRBJ1-5, with a tentative D call TRBD1 (6 bases). This CDR3 is built from 15 residues. The germline CDR1 and CDR2 sequences are SEHNR and FQNEAQ (reference sequence). With 5 bases removed from V and 2 bases from J, the gap between germline ends came to 13 bases. CDR3 region: CASSPGESGNQPQHF. CDR3 sequence (DNA): TGTGCCAGCAGCCCAGGGGAATCGGGCAATCAGCCCCAGCATTTT.

This clonotype has ten or more counts. The V and J genes are TRBV7-9 and TRBJ2-7; 8 nucleotides line up with TRBD1. Germline V gene data show CDR1 as SEHNR and CDR2 as FQNEAQ (reference sequence). Trimming removed 6 bases from V and 4 bases from J; junction bases left unmatched: 5. This CDR3 comprises 13 residues. The CDR3 nucleotides are TGTGCCAGCAGACCGGGACAGGATTACGAGCAGTACTTC. This sequence encodes CASRPGQDYEQYF.

This chain joins TRBV29-1 and TRBJ2-1; no clear D gene. CDR3 length: 12 residues. The V gene lost 5 bases and the J gene lost 3 bases, with 8 bases spanning the gap. Germline V gene lookup returns CDR1 SQVTM and CDR2 ANQGSEA. The CDR3 protein is CSVNSLYNEQFF. The CDR3 region has the DNA TGCAGCGTTAACAGCCTCTACAATGAGCAGTTCTTC.

With respect to this clonotype: At one boundary the junction diverges from the germline segment, which might be a read error. In nucleotides, the CDR3 is TGTGACAGCAGCGCCGGGACAGGGGGCGCAACTAATGAAAAACTGTTTTTT. It codes for CDSSAGTGGATNEKLFF. The genes are TRBV7-6 and TRBJ1-4, with TRBD1 matching 12 bases. CDR3 length: 17 amino acids. Germline V lookup: CDR1 SGHVS, CDR2 FNYEAQ. The variable domain in full, completed from reference TRBV7-6 and TRBJ1-4, reads GAGVSQSPRYKVTKRGQDVALRCDPISGHVSLYWYRQALGQGPEFLTYFNYEAQQDKSGLPNDRFSAERPEGSISTLTIQRTEQRDSAMYRCDSSAGTGGATNEKLFFGSGTQLSVL.

The chain's CDR3 is CASSQDGIAGAYNEQFF. CDR3 DNA sequence: TGCGCCAGCAGCCAAGATGGCATAGCGGGGGCCTACAATGAGCAGTTCTTC. J is TRBJ2-1 and V is TRBV4-3; 9 nucleotides align to TRBD2. The CDR3 has 17 residues. Germline assignment: CDR1 LGHNA and CDR2 YSLEER. V lost 0 bases to trimming and J lost 2 bases; unmatched junction nucleotides: 5.

V usage is TRBV5-1 and J usage is TRBJ1-1; weak D call: TRBD1 (6 bases). Deletions cut 3 bases from V and 0 bases from J, with 12 bases between. The length of the CDR3 is 15 residues. The germline V gene encodes CDR1 SGHRS and CDR2 YFSETQ. CDR3 sequence reads: CASSYGGTLNTEAFF. The CDR3 DNA sequence: TGCGCCAGCAGCTATGGCGGGACATTGAACACTGAAGCTTTCTTT. The variable domain in full, with the rest retrieved from reference TRBV5-1 and TRBJ1-1, is KAGVTQTPRYLIKTRGQQVTLSCSPISGHRSVSWYQQTPGQGLQFLFEYFSETQRNKGNFPGRFSGRQFSNSRSEMNVSTLELGDSALYLCASSYGGTLNTEAFFGQGTRLTVV.

This clonotype was counted only a few times. The chain combines TRBV30 with TRBJ1-2; TRBD1 matches at 12 bases. The CDR3 is made up of 15 amino acids. V dropped 3 bases and J dropped 1; count of bases not matched to a gene: 3. Germline V lookup: CDR1 GTSNPN, CDR2 SVGIG (reference sequence). The CDR3 is CAWRGQGAYNYGYTF. For the CDR3, the DNA is TGTGCCTGGAGGGGACAGGGGGCCTATAACTATGGCTACACCTTC.

The chain has TRBV4-3 and TRBJ2-4; 7 bases match TRBD1. The CDR3 loop spans 17 amino acids. V was clipped by 0 bases and J by 2 bases; unmatched bases: 7. Germline CDR1 LGHNA, CDR2 YSLEER. The CDR3 spells CASSQDVRGPSKNIQYF. The DNA for the CDR3 is TGCGCCAGCAGCCAAGATGTGAGGGGGCCGTCCAAAAACATTCAGTACTTC.

This clonotype has just a few counts. The rearrangement uses TRBV19 and TRBJ1-6, with 8 bases that match TRBD1. CDR1 is LNHDA, CDR2 SQIVND, per germline (reference sequence). The CDR3 covers 19 residues. V was clipped by 6 bases and J by 10 bases; unmatched bases: 23. This CDR3 is CASRSVAPDRVAAVSPLHF. The CDR3 DNA reads as TGTGCCAGTAGGTCTGTCGCTCCGGACAGGGTGGCGGCCGTGTCACCCCTCCACTTT.

Many counts were recorded for this clonotype. The rearrangement uses TRBV6-6 and TRBJ1-2; the D gene is possibly TRBD1 (6 bases). Trimming took off 7 bases at V and 6 bases at J, with 27 bases between the two ends. The germline gives CDR1 MNHNY, CDR2 SVGAGI (reference sequence). The CDR3 runs 17 residues. The CDR3 nucleotides read TGTGCCAGCACCTATCCGATGACGAACTTGGACAGAGATGGCTACACCTTC. This gives the protein CASTYPMTNLDRDGYTF.